This T cell receptor beta chain appears in the sequencing data of a study of shared clonotypes between healthy human individuals. Generated by immunoSEQ multiplex PCR, the TCRdb table keeps only in-frame clones and is missing some. The table includes some 2 million clones, 85% to 95% detected once. Germline V gene lookup returns CDR1 MRHNA and CDR2 SNTAGT. The CDR3 sequence is 13 residues long. Trimming pared 3 bases from V and 6 bases from J, leaving 9 bases between. This chain uses TRBV6-4 with TRBJ2-1; D gene ambiguous. Sequenced sample: naive CD4+ T cells sorted from blood. The subset denotes: CD45RA+ positively selected. This sequence was found in a man younger than 30 in good health. CDR3 DNA: TGTGCCAGCAGTGAGGCAGCTAGCAATGAGCAGTTCTTC. Protein product: CASSEAASNEQFF.